Shown below are 29 T cell receptor beta chains from a single sample sequenced in a study of read filtering for tumor transcriptome and immune sequencing. The library was built from around 0.4 ug RNA with molecular barcoded adaptors for alpha/delta and beta/gamma chains. Using its own MiXCR run on the reads, TCRdb lists one record per CDR3 protein. The table has around 140,000 distinct CDR3 sequences, over 10% seen once; the top ten hold just under 8.5%. Material for sequencing was a population of CD138-negative cells sorted from bone marrow. Every receptor here comes from a donor at least 40 years old with multiple myeloma.

This clonotype was observed many times. The rearrangement uses TRBV6-6 and TRBJ2-5, with D perhaps given as TRBD1 or TRBD2 (5 bases each). The CDR3 totals 16 residues. CDR1 MNHNY and CDR2 SVGAGI come from the germline V gene (reference sequence). V was clipped by 5 bases and J by 13 bases, with 29 bases between them. This CDR3 reads CASSLISPIRGQVPYF. CDR3 in DNA: TGTGCCAGCAGTCTAATCTCCCCCATCCGGGGCCAAGTACCGTACTTC.

This clonotype was recorded at least ten times. The chain recombines TRBV29-1 with TRBJ2-7; 8 positions match TRBD1. The CDR3 extends over 14 amino acids. V dropped 7 bases and J dropped 9; count of bases not matched to a gene: 17. Germline V gene sequence: CDR1 SQVTM, CDR2 ANQGSEA. This CDR3 is CSAQDWTGTRGQYF. The CDR3 DNA is TGCAGCGCCCAAGATTGGACAGGGACGCGGGGGCAGTACTTC.

This clonotype was found a few times. The chain links TRBV5-1 to TRBJ1-3, with D unresolved. Germline V CDR1 and CDR2: SGHRS, YFSETQ. The CDR3 is 14 residues long. Trimming cost V 0 bases and J 6 bases, with 10 bases left between them. The CDR3 DNA is TGCGCCAGCAGCTTGGGCGGGCGCGAAAACACCATATATTTT. Its protein product is CASSLGGRENTIYF.

In this sample, this clonotype turned up many times. CDR3 nucleotides: TGTGCCAGCTCACCAGGGACAGGGGACACTGAAGCTTTCTTT. Translating gives CASSPGTGDTEAFF. The chain joins TRBV18 to TRBJ1-1, with 10 nucleotides matching TRBD1. Germline V CDR1 and CDR2: KGHSH, LQKENI. V lost 2 bases to trimming and J lost 3 bases; unmatched junction nucleotides: 0. The CDR3 sequence is 14 residues long.

This clonotype was observed many times. V and J are TRBV18 and TRBJ1-4; D is ambiguous. Germline V gives CDR1 KGHSH, CDR2 LQKENI. The CDR3 covers 15 residues. The V end was cut by 3 bases, the J end by 3 bases, with 11 bases between. For the CDR3, the DNA is TGTGCCAGCTCACCTTCCGGGCTCCCTAATGAAAAACTGTTTTTT. This gives the protein CASSPSGLPNEKLFF. The full variable domain, its missing parts supplied by reference TRBV18 and TRBJ1-4, is NAGVMQNPRHLVRRRGQEARLRCSPMKGHSHVYWYRQLPEEGLKFMVYLQKENIIDESGMPKERFSAEFPKEGPSILRIQQVVRGDSAAYFCASSPSGLPNEKLFFGSGTQLSVL.

This clonotype has ten or more counts. The gene calls are TRBV19 and TRBJ2-4; TRBD2 might be the D (6 bases). From germline, CDR1 is LNHDA and CDR2 SQIVND (reference sequence). V lost 5 bases to trimming and J lost 7 bases, with 15 bases between them. The CDR3 contains 14 residues. CDR3 protein: CASSPLPEGNIQYF. The CDR3 nucleotides are TGTGCCAGTAGTCCCCTCCCGGAGGGGAACATTCAGTACTTC.

This clonotype showed up many times. The chain combines TRBV7-9 with TRBJ2-7; 8 bases align to TRBD2. This CDR3 contains 16 residues. In germline, CDR1 is SEHNR, CDR2 FQNEAQ (reference sequence). Losses at the gene ends were 5 bases for V and 7 bases for J; bases not matched to a gene: 16. This chain's CDR3 is CASSPLPAAGVLEQYF. The CDR3 nucleotides read TGTGCCAGCAGCCCCCTCCCTGCAGCGGGAGTATTAGAGCAGTACTTC.

This clonotype was counted ten times or more. V usage is TRBV4-2 and J usage is TRBJ2-7, with D perhaps being TRBD1 or TRBD2 (5 bases each). The germline V gene encodes CDR1 LGHNA and CDR2 YNFKEQ. This CDR3 is built from 15 residues. With 0 bases removed from V and 7 bases from J, the gap between germline ends came to 16 bases. CDR3 sequence: CASSQDWGLGDEQYF. The CDR3 coding sequence is TGTGCCAGCAGCCAAGATTGGGGTTTGGGGGATGAGCAGTACTTC.

The sample holds many counts of this clonotype. The rearrangement joins TRBV20-1 to TRBJ2-1; TRBD2 agrees at 10 bases. The J segment lost 6 bases and the V segment lost 1 base, leaving 15 bases of the junction unmatched. Germline V gives CDR1 DFQATT, CDR2 SNEGSKA (reference sequence). The CDR3 is 18 residues long. CDR3 nucleotides: TGCAGTGCTAGAGCACCCGGCGCTAGCGGGAGTAGGGGCAATGAGCAGTTCTTC. Its protein product is CSARAPGASGSRGNEQFF.

This clonotype showed up just a few times. This chain uses TRBV15 with TRBJ2-1; D might be TRBD2 (6 bases). V lost 1 base, J lost 9 bases, and 10 bases lay in between. CDR1 is LNHNV and CDR2 is YYDKDF in the germline V gene (reference sequence). This CDR3 is built from 13 residues. The CDR3 coding sequence is TGTGCCACCAGCAGAGTCTCGCGGGGTGAGCAGTTCTTC. Amino acid sequence: CATSRVSRGEQFF.

Details on this clonotype: This sequence may be a read error, since a much larger clone differs from it by one base. The rearrangement joins TRBV7-9 to TRBJ2-7; D may be TRBD1 or TRBD2 (5 bases each). CDR1 and CDR2 from the germline V gene are SEHNR and FQNEAQ (reference sequence). The CDR3 runs to 15 residues. CDR3 region: CAGSPYSGTKGEQYF. CDR3 sequence (DNA): TGTGCCGGCAGCCCCTATTCCGGGACGAAGGGAGAGCAGTACTTC.

This clonotype was detected many times. J is TRBJ1-1 and V is TRBV5-1; D is possibly TRBD1 (5 bases). The germline V gene encodes CDR1 SGHRS and CDR2 YFSETQ. The CDR3 runs 15 residues. Trimming removed 3 bases at V and 6 bases at J, with 18 bases between. In nucleotides, the CDR3 is TGCGCCAGCAGCTCCGACGGGGTTGTGGGGGCTGAAGCTTTCTTT. It encodes CASSSDGVVGAEAFF.

This clonotype has at least ten counts. The chain has TRBV3-1 and TRBJ2-1, with D perhaps matching TRBD1 (5 bases). V was trimmed by 0 bases and J by 9 bases, leaving 12 bases between them. The CDR3 is made up of 14 amino acids. Germline CDR1 LGHDT, CDR2 YNNKEL (reference sequence). The CDR3 DNA reads TGTGCCAGCAGCCAAGATTTAGGGGTTCGTGAGCAGTTCTTC. As protein: CASSQDLGVREQFF.

Ten or more counts support this clonotype. The V call is TRBV5-1, the J call TRBJ1-1, with D perhaps matching TRBD1 (5 bases). This CDR3 has 15 residues. The ends were cut back, 1 base at V and 5 bases at J, with 15 bases in the middle. Germline V gene sequence: CDR1 SGHRS, CDR2 YFSETQ. In DNA form, the CDR3 reads TGCGCCAGCAGCTTGTACTGGGGCCAGGATACTGAAGCTTTCTTT. This sequence encodes CASSLYWGQDTEAFF.

The count of this clonotype is one. This likely comes from a read error, as the CDR3 has no conserved phenylalanine or tryptophan at its end. The V call is TRBV2, the J call TRBJ2-7, with D maybe TRBD2 (6 bases). Germline loops: CDR1 SNHLY, CDR2 FYNNEI. Trimming shortened V by 6 bases and J by 0 bases, and 15 bases separated the two germline ends. There are 15 residues in the CDR3. Here the CDR3 reads CASSSPGGISYEQYL. The DNA for the CDR3 is TGTGCCAGCAGCTCCCCTGGGGGGATCTCCTACGAGCAGTACCTC.

This clonotype was observed a few times. V and J are TRBV3-1 and TRBJ2-5, with 7 bases aligning to TRBD2. The CDR3 extends over 14 amino acids. The V segment lost 4 bases and the J segment 4 bases; nucleotides outside the gene matches: 6. Germline CDR1 is LGHDT and CDR2 is YNNKEL (reference sequence). The CDR3 nucleotides read TGTGCCAGCAGCCTCGCGGGAGATGGAGAGACCCAGTACTTC. Its translation is CASSLAGDGETQYF.

This clonotype was counted at least ten times. The chain has TRBV12-3 or TRBV12-4 and TRBJ2-3; D is uncertain. The CDR3 consists of 14 residues. Between the trimmed V and J ends, which lost 3 bases and 4 bases, there was a span of 11 bases. This CDR3 reads CASSFVPGADTQYF. The CDR3 DNA sequence: TGTGCCAGCAGTTTTGTGCCTGGCGCAGATACGCAGTATTTT.

The sample holds many counts of this clonotype. V is TRBV7-2 and J is TRBJ2-3; 10 nucleotides agree with TRBD2. The CDR3 extends over 16 amino acids. With 6 bases clipped from V and 0 bases from J, the junction kept 6 bases outside the gene matches. Per germline, CDR1 SGHTA and CDR2 FQGNSA. Here the CDR3 reads CASSIAGGSSTDTQYF. Written as DNA, the CDR3 is TGTGCCAGCAGTATAGCGGGAGGTTCTAGCACAGATACGCAGTATTTT.

The table lists this clonotype with a few counts. As DNA, the CDR3 is TGTGCCAGCAGCCCACGAGGGGACGGACTGAACACTGAAGCTTTCTTT. As protein: CASSPRGDGLNTEAFF. The gene calls are TRBV7-9 and TRBJ1-1; TRBD1 is a possible D gene (5 bases). Germline CDR1 and CDR2: SEHNR and FQNEAQ (reference sequence). The CDR3 totals 16 residues. V was pared by 5 bases and J by 0 bases, with 16 bases between. Combining the CDR3 with reference TRBV7-9 and TRBJ1-1 gives the whole variable domain DTGVSQNPRHKITKRGQNVTFRCDPISEHNRLYWYRQTLGQGPEFLTYFQNEAQLEKSRLLSDRFSAERPKGSFSTLEIQRTEQGDSAMYLCASSPRGDGLNTEAFFGQGTRLTVV.

This clonotype showed up just a few times. The chain employs TRBV7-8 and TRBJ2-5; 8 positions match TRBD2. Unmatched junction bases numbered 8, after V lost 1 base and J lost 4 bases. Germline lookup yields CDR1 SGHVS and CDR2 FQNEAQ. This CDR3 has 16 residues. CDR3 residues: CASSLDGRALRETQYF. For the CDR3, the DNA is TGTGCCAGCAGCTTAGACGGGAGGGCCTTAAGAGAGACCCAGTACTTC.

The table lists this clonotype with many counts. This chain connects TRBV9 to TRBJ2-3; possibly TRBD1 or TRBD2 for D (5 bases each). Germline CDR1 reads SGDLS; CDR2 reads YYNGEE. Trimming shortened V by 3 bases and J by 4 bases, and 18 bases separated the two germline ends. The CDR3 has 16 residues. The CDR3 DNA is TGTGCCAGCAGCGGTCTCTGGGACCCAGCGCCAGATACGCAGTATTTT. This encodes CASSGLWDPAPDTQYF.

Many counts were recorded for this clonotype. This chain connects TRBV27 to TRBJ2-7, with D tentatively TRBD1 (6 bases). Per the germline V gene, CDR1 is MNHEY and CDR2 is SMNVEV (reference sequence). The CDR3 extends over 14 amino acids. V lost 5 bases and J lost 2, with 13 bases in between. CDR3 nucleotides: TGTGCCAGCAGTCGGACAGCCACCCCCTACGAGCAGTACTTC. Protein: CASSRTATPYEQYF.

This clonotype showed up many times. V usage is TRBV6-6 and J usage is TRBJ2-3, with unresolved D. The germline CDR1 and CDR2 sequences are MNHNY and SVGAGI (reference sequence). This CDR3 has 14 amino acids. Trimming removed 5 bases at V and 0 bases at J, with 9 bases between. The CDR3 loop reads CASSPTYSTDTQYF. CDR3 sequence (DNA): TGTGCCAGCAGTCCGACTTATAGCACAGATACGCAGTATTTT.

This clonotype was found a few times. This may arise from a read error, as a much more abundant clone is one base away. CDR3 amino acids: CASRGTSSSYNAQFF. The CDR3 coding sequence is TGTGCCAGCAGGGGGACTAGCAGCTCCTACAATGCGCAGTTCTTC. The chain uses TRBV6-1 and TRBJ2-1; 9 bases map to TRBD2. The CDR3 runs to 15 residues. CDR1 and CDR2 (germline): MNHNS, SASEGT.

This clonotype was recorded at least ten times. This sequence joins TRBV9 and TRBJ2-3, with 9 bases aligning to TRBD2. CDR1 and CDR2 from the germline V gene are SGDLS and YYNGEE. With 2 bases clipped from V and 1 base from J, the junction kept 5 bases outside the gene matches. This CDR3 region has 16 residues. CDR3 sequence (DNA): TGTGCCAGCAGCGTTTGGGCTAGCGGGGGCACAGATACGCAGTATTTT. This encodes CASSVWASGGTDTQYF.

There are many counts of this clonotype. The rearrangement uses TRBV3-1 and TRBJ2-1; possibly TRBD2 for D (6 bases). Trimming left V 3 bases short and J 0 bases short, with 9 bases between. In germline, CDR1 is LGHDT, CDR2 YNNKEL (reference sequence). CDR3 size: 15 residues. CDR3 in amino acids: CASSQRGISYNEQFF. The DNA for the CDR3 is TGTGCCAGCAGCCAGCGCGGGATCTCCTACAATGAGCAGTTCTTC.

The gene calls are TRBV25-1 and TRBJ1-4; no clear D. Deletions cut 3 bases from V and 0 bases from J, with 8 bases between. This CDR3 is 15 amino acids long. Germline V gives CDR1 MGHDK, CDR2 SYGVNS. The CDR3 is CASSDRLATNEKLFF. CDR3 in DNA: TGTGCCAGCAGTGACAGGCTTGCAACTAATGAAAAACTGTTTTTT. Full variable domain (outside the CDR3, taken from reference TRBV25-1 and TRBJ1-4): EADIYQTPRYLVIGTGKKITLECSQTMGHDKMYWYQQDPGMELHLIHYSYGVNSTEKGDLSSESTVSRIRTEHFPLTLESARPSHTSQYLCASSDRLATNEKLFFGSGTQLSVL.

This clonotype has at least ten counts. The gene calls are TRBV7-8 and TRBJ2-7; D is uncertain. V lost 4 bases and J 5 bases, leaving 12 bases between the germline ends. The CDR3 length is 13 residues. CDR1 SGHVS and CDR2 FQNEAQ come from the germline V gene. The CDR3 nucleotides are TGTGCCAGCAGCTCAAGGGTACTCCACGAGCAGTACTTC. Its protein is CASSSRVLHEQYF.

This clonotype was counted ten times or more. The chain links TRBV29-1 to TRBJ2-1; perhaps TRBD2 as D (5 bases). V shed 2 bases and J shed 6 bases, with 14 bases lying between them. From germline, CDR1 is SQVTM and CDR2 ANQGSEA. The CDR3 length is 14 residues. CDR3 nucleotide sequence: TGCAGCGTTGAACGGCTAGCCCGCGGCAATGAGCAGTTCTTC. It is translated as CSVERLARGNEQFF.